This is a list of T cell receptor beta chains from one sample in a study of blood T cell repertoires in COVID-19. Sequencing used immunoSEQ multiplex PCR; TCRdb keeps in-frame clones, though not all of them. Of tens of thousands of clones in the sample, approximately 91% were seen once. Sequencing was carried out using peripheral blood. The receptors derive from a man between 65 and 85 years old with acute or convalescent COVID-19. Both conserved end residues are part of each CDR3. D genes are given only for firm matches. Clone size is stated in some rows and not others, as once, few, many or a class when expanded.

V	size	D	J	CDR3	DNA
TRBV5-1	.	.	TRBJ2-6	CASSFANSGANVLTF	TGCGCCAGCAGCTTCGCGAATTCTGGGGCCAACGTCCTGACTTTC
TRBV29-1	.	TRBD1	TRBJ1-2	CSVPPGQGYYGYTF	TGCAGCGTTCCACCGGGACAGGGCTACTATGGCTACACCTTC
TRBV11-2	.	.	TRBJ1-1	CASSLQFETEAFF	TGTGCCAGCAGCCTACAGTTTGAAACTGAAGCTTTCTTT
TRBV18	.	.	TRBJ2-2	CASSSDRRDTGELFF	TGTGCCAGCTCGTCCGACAGGCGGGACACCGGGGAGCTGTTTTTT
TRBV30	.	TRBD1	TRBJ2-2	CAWRTGVNTGELFF	TGTGCCTGGCGGACAGGGGTAAACACCGGGGAGCTGTTTTTT
TRBV18	.	.	TRBJ2-2	CASSPLTSRSSGELFF	TGTGCCAGCTCACCATTAACTAGCCGGTCTTCCGGGGAGCTGTTTTTT
TRBV2	.	.	TRBJ1-2	CASGADLPNYGYTF	TGTGCCAGCGGGGCCGACCTACCAAACTATGGCTACACCTTC
TRBV18	.	.	TRBJ2-7	CASSFMGPTVPYEQYF	TGTGCCAGCTCCTTCATGGGGCCCACCGTTCCCTACGAGCAGTACTTC
TRBV19	many	.	TRBJ2-1	CASSPRGAWKFF	TGTGCCAGTAGTCCCCGGGGAGCATGGAAGTTCTTC
TRBV2	.	.	TRBJ2-6	CASSEALGGTGANVLTF	TGTGCCAGCAGTGAAGCGCTTGGAGGGACTGGGGCCAACGTCCTGACTTTC
TRBV30	.	TRBD1	TRBJ2-2	CAWNSGLTGVVRAGELFF	TGTGCCTGGAACTCAGGCCTGACAGGGGTTGTTAGGGCCGGGGAGCTGTTTTTT
TRBV4-3	.	TRBD1	TRBJ1-6	CASSQQGQGKYSPLHF	TGCGCCAGCAGCCAACAAGGACAGGGCAAATATTCACCCCTCCACTTT
TRBV10-2	.	.	TRBJ1-1	CASSGGGPEAFF	TGCGCCAGCAGTGGGGGGGGGCCTGAAGCTTTCTTT
TRBV7-2	.	TRBD1	TRBJ2-7	CASRPDRVSYEQYF	TGTGCCAGCAGACCAGACAGGGTCTCCTACGAGCAGTACTTC
TRBV18	once	TRBD1	TRBJ1-4	CASSRNRGQGGKLFF	TGTGCCAGCTCAAGAAACAGGGGGCAAGGCGGAAAACTGTTTTTT
TRBV18	.	.	TRBJ2-4	CASSPVLSGADIQYF	TGTGCCAGCTCACCAGTTTTATCTGGGGCGGACATTCAGTACTTC
TRBV5-6	.	.	TRBJ1-3	CASSFREGNTIYF	TGTGCCAGCAGTTTTCGGGAGGGAAACACCATATATTTT
TRBV4-1	.	TRBD1	TRBJ1-1	CASSRQGNTEAFF	TGCGCCAGCAGCAGACAGGGTAACACTGAAGCTTTCTTT
TRBV6-6	.	TRBD1	TRBJ1-2	CASSQQGLYGYTF	TGTGCCAGCAGCCAACAGGGGTTGTATGGCTACACCTTC
TRBV9	.	TRBD1	TRBJ1-5	CASSASGGRQPQHF	TGTGCCAGCAGCGCTTCAGGGGGCCGTCAGCCCCAGCATTTT
TRBV3-1/TRBV3-2	.	TRBD1	TRBJ1-2	CASSLPGEFGQANYGYTF	TGTGCCAGCAGCCTGCCCGGGGAGTTTGGACAGGCTAACTATGGCTACACCTTC
TRBV5-1	.	TRBD2	TRBJ2-1	CASNEGTRHNEQFF	TGCGCCAGCAATGAAGGGACTAGACACAATGAGCAGTTCTTC
TRBV6-6	.	TRBD1	TRBJ2-7	CASMGQGSEQYF	TGTGCCAGCATGGGACAGGGGTCCGAGCAGTACTTC
TRBV7-9	.	TRBD1	TRBJ1-3	CASSSPAGTGFGNTIYF	TGTGCCAGCAGCTCCCCCGCCGGGACAGGGTTTGGAAACACCATATATTTT
TRBV7-2	.	TRBD2	TRBJ2-3	CASSLGGGRDTQYF	TGTGCCAGCAGCTTAGGCGGGGGGCGAGATACGCAGTATTTT
TRBV10-3	.	TRBD2	TRBJ2-7	CAISDLAGNYEQYF	TGTGCCATCAGTGACCTAGCGGGAAACTACGAGCAGTACTTC
TRBV18	.	.	TRBJ2-1	CASSPPQFLSSYNEQFF	TGTGCCAGCTCACCACCACAGTTCTTGAGCTCCTACAATGAGCAGTTCTTC
TRBV30	.	.	TRBJ1-2	CAWSPGTNYGYTF	TGTGCCTGGAGCCCAGGAACTAACTATGGCTACACCTTC
TRBV9	.	.	TRBJ2-1	CASSVARSSYNEQFF	TGTGCCAGCAGCGTAGCACGGTCCTCCTACAATGAGCAGTTCTTC
TRBV6-5	.	TRBD2	TRBJ2-1	CASSYLRGGEQFF	TGTGCCAGCAGTTACTTACGGGGGGGTGAGCAGTTCTTC
TRBV9	.	.	TRBJ2-2	CASSSGSGELFF	TGTGCCAGCAGTTCAGGGTCCGGGGAGCTGTTTTTT
TRBV11-2	.	TRBD1	TRBJ2-1	CASSLVGQGAYNEQFF	TGTGCCAGCAGCTTAGTCGGACAGGGGGCATACAATGAGCAGTTCTTC
TRBV24-1	.	TRBD2	TRBJ2-1	CATSDFTSDNEQFF	TGTGCCACCAGTGATTTCACTAGCGATAATGAGCAGTTCTTC
TRBV15	.	.	TRBJ2-7	CATSRGPGEEQYF	TGTGCCACCAGCAGAGGTCCAGGGGAAGAGCAGTACTTC
TRBV18	once	TRBD1	TRBJ1-1	CASSPSQGHTEAFF	TGTGCCAGCTCACCATCACAGGGGCACACTGAAGCTTTCTTT
TRBV5-1	.	TRBD1	TRBJ1-4	CASSLAATGIEKLFF	TGCGCCAGCAGCTTGGCTGCGACAGGGATCGAAAAACTGTTTTTT
TRBV7-2	.	TRBD1	TRBJ1-1	CASSLQTGTGGTEAFF	TGTGCCAGCAGTTTGCAGACCGGGACAGGGGGCACTGAAGCTTTCTTT